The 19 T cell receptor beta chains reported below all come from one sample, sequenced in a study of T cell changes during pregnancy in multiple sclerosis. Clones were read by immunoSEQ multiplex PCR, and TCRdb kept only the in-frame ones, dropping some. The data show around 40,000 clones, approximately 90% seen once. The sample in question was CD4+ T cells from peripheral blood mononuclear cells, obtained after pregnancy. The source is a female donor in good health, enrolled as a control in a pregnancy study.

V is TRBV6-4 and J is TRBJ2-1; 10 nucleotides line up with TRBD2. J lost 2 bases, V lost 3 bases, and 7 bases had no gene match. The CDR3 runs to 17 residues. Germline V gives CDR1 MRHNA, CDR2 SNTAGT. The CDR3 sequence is CASSEDPSGGAYNEQFF. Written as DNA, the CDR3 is TGTGCCAGCAGTGAAGACCCAAGCGGGGGGGCCTACAATGAGCAGTTCTTC.

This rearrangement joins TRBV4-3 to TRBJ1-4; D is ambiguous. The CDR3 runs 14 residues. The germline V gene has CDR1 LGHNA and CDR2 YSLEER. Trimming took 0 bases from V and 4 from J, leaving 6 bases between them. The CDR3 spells CASSQDRFNEKLFF. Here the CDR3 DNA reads TGCGCCAGCAGCCAAGACAGATTTAATGAAAAACTGTTTTTT.

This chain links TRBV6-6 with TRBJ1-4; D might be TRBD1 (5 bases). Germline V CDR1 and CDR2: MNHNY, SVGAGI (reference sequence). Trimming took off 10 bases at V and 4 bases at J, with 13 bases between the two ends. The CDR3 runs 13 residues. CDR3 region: CATQRQINEKLFF. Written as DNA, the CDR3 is TGTGCCACCCAGAGACAGATTAATGAAAAACTGTTTTTT.

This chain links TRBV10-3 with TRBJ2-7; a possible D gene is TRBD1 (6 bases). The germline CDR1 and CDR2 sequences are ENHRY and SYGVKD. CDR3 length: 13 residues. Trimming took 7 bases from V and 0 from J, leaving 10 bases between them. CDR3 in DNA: TGTGCCATCAAACGACAGGACTCCTACGAGCAGTACTTC. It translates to CAIKRQDSYEQYF.

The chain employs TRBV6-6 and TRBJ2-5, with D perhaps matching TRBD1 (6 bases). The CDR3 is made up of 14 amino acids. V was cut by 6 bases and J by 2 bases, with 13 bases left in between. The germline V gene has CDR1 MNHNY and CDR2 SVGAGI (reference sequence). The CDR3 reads CASSIQGTQETQYF. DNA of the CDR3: TGTGCCAGCAGCATACAGGGAACTCAAGAGACCCAGTACTTC.

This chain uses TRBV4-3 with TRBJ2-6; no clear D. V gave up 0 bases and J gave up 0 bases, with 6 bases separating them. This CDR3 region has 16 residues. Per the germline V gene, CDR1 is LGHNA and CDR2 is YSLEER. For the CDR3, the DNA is TGCGCCAGCAGCCAAGATTTAGTCTCTGGGGCCAACGTCCTGACTTTC. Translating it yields CASSQDLVSGANVLTF.

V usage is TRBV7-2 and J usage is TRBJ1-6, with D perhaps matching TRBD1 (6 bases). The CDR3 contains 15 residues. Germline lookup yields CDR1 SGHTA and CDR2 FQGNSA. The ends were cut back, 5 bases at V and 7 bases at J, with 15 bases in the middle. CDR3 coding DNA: TGTGCCAGCAGCCCGCAACAGGGTAGGAATTCACCCCTCCACTTT. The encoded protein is CASSPQQGRNSPLHF.

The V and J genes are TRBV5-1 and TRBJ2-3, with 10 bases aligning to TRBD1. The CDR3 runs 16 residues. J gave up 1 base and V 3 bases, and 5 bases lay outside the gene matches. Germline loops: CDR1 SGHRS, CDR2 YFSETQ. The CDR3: CASSSQTGGGTDTQYF. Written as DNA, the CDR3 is TGCGCCAGCAGCTCCCAGACAGGGGGCGGCACAGATACGCAGTATTTT.

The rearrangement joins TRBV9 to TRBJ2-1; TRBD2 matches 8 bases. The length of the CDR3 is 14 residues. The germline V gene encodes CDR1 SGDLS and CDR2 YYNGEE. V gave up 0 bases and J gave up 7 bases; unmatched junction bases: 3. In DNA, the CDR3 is TGTGCCAGCAGCGTAGAACTAGCGGAAAATGAGCAGTTCTTC. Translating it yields CASSVELAENEQFF.

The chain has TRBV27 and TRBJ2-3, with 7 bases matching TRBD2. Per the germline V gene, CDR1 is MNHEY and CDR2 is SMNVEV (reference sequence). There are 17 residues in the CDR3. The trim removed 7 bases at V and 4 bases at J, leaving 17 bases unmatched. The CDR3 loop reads CASMSQRQGGISDTQYF. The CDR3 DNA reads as TGTGCCAGCATGTCGCAGCGGCAGGGAGGGATATCAGATACGCAGTATTTT.

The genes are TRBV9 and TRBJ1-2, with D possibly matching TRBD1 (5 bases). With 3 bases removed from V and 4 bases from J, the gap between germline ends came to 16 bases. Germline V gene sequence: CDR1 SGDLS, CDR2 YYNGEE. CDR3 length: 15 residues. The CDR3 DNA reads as TGTGCCAGCAGCGAAGGGCCGGGGGGTTTCTATGGCTACACCTTC. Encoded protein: CASSEGPGGFYGYTF.

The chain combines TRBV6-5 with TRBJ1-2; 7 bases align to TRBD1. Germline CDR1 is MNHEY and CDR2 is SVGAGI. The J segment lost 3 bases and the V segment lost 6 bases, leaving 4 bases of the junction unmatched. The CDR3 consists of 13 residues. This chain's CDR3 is CASSRDRDYGYTF. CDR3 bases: TGTGCCAGCAGCCGGGACAGAGACTATGGCTACACCTTC.

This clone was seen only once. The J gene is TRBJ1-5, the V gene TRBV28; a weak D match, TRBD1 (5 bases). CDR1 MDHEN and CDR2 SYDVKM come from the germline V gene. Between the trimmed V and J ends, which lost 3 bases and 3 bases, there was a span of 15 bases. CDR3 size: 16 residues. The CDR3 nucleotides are TGTGCCAGCAGTTTCAGGGCTACAGGTTTCAATCAGCCCCAGCATTTT. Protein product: CASSFRATGFNQPQHF.

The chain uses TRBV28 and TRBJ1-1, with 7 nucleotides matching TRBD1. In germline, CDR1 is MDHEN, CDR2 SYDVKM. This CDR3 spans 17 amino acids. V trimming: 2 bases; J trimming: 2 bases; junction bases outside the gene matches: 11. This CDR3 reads CASSLRGGGKGNTEAFF. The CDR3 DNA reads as TGTGCCAGCAGTTTACGAGGAGGGGGCAAGGGAAACACTGAAGCTTTCTTT.

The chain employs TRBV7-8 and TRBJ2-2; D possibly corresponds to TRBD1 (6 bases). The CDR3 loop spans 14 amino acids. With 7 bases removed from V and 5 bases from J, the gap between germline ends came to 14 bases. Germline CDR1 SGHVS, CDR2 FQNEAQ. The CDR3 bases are TGTGCCAGCAACCCGGGACAACCAACCGGGGAGCTGTTTTTT. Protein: CASNPGQPTGELFF.

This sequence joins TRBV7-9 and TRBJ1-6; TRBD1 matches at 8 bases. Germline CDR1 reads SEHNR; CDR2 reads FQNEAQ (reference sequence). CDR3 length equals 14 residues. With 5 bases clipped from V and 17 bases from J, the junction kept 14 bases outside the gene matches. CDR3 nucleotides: TGTGCCAGCAGCCCAGAGGGACAGGCCCCGACGATCCACTTT. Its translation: CASSPEGQAPTIHF.

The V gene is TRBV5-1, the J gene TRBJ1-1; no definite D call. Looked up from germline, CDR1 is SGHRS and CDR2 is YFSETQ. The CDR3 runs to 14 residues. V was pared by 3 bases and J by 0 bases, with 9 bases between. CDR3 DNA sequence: TGCGCCAGCAGCTCTACGGGGATGAACACTGAAGCTTTCTTT. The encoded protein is CASSSTGMNTEAFF.

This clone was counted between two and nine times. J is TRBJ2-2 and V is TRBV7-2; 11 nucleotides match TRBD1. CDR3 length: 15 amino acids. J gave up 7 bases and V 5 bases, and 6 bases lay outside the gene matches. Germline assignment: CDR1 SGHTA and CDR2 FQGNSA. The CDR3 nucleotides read TGTGCCAGCAGCCCGGGACAGGGGGGGAGCGGGGAGCTGTTTTTT. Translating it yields CASSPGQGGSGELFF.

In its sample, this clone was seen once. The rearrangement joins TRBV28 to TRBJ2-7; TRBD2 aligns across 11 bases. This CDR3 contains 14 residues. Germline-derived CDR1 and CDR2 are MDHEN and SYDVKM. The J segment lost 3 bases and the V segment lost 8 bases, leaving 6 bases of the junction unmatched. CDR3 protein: CASSSSGRFYEQYF. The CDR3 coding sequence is TGTGCCAGCTCCTCTAGCGGGAGGTTCTACGAGCAGTACTTC.